A selection of T cell receptor beta chains follows, all from one sample in a study of T cell repertoires in cytomegalovirus infection. TCRdb re-called the reads through MiXCR, storing one row per CDR3 protein. The table includes over 250,000 distinct CDR3 sequences, roughly 24% detected once. Material for sequencing was PBMCs. The receptor set was obtained from a human donor in good health (CMV status not recorded). Some clones in this sample may be carry-over from other donors' samples. The CDR3 runs from the conserved cysteine through the conserved F or W. The D gene is left open where the match is weak. Only part of the rows carry a size: once, few, many, or a class if the clone is expanded.

NA	TRBV7-9	NA	TRBJ2-1	CSVSRDNEQFF	TGTTCTGTAAGCCGGGACAATGAGCAGTTCTTC
few	TRBV9	NA	TRBJ1-2	CASSVVGAGAGGYTF	TGTGCCAGCAGCGTAGTCGGCGCAGGGGCGGGAGGCTACACCTTC
few	TRBV11-2	TRBD2	TRBJ2-1	CASSSLAGAHNEQFF	TGTGCCAGCAGCTCCTTAGCGGGAGCACACAATGAGCAGTTCTTC
few	TRBV7-3	TRBD1	TRBJ1-1	CASSLRPQGASNTEAFF	TGTGCCAGCAGCTTAAGGCCACAGGGGGCCTCGAACACTGAAGCTTTCTTT
few	TRBV28	NA	TRBJ1-2	CASSSRTAHDRGYTF	TGTGCCAGCAGTTCGAGGACAGCGCATGATCGTGGCTACACCTTC
many	TRBV7-2	TRBD2	TRBJ2-1	CASSSFGGSSYNEQFF	TGTGCCAGCAGCTCCTTCGGCGGGAGCTCCTACAATGAGCAGTTCTTC
NA	TRBV30	TRBD2	TRBJ2-7	CAWSVISGGRYEQYF	TGTGCCTGGAGTGTGATTAGCGGGGGCCGCTACGAGCAGTACTTC
few	TRBV20-1	NA	TRBJ2-1	CSASTQGNEQFF	TGCAGTGCTTCGACCCAAGGCAATGAGCAGTTCTTC
once	TRBV7-6	NA	TRBJ1-1	CASSLSSGGETEAFF	TGTGCCAGCAGCTTAAGTTCGGGCGGGGAAACTGAAGCTTTCTTT
NA	TRBV6-6	NA	TRBJ2-1	CASSFQWGTEQFF	TGTGCCAGCAGTTTTCAGTGGGGTACTGAGCAGTTCTTC
few	TRBV11-2	TRBD1	TRBJ2-1	CASSVLQGTDNEQFF	TGTGCCAGCAGCGTTCTACAGGGGACAGACAATGAGCAGTTCTTC
NA	TRBV28	TRBD1	TRBJ2-3	CASSSDRVGIRGTFRDMQYF	TGTGCCAGCAGTTCGGACAGGGTAGGGATTAGGGGGACTTTTAGGGATATGCAGTATTTT
few	TRBV28	NA	TRBJ2-1	CASSSGVNEQFF	TGTGCCAGCAGTTCGGGGGTCAATGAGCAGTTCTTC
NA	TRBV6-2/TRBV6-3	NA	TRBJ1-4	CASSPLGPWEKLFF	TGTGCCAGCAGTCCTCTAGGACCCTGGGAAAAACTGTTTTTT
once	TRBV15	NA	TRBJ1-5	CATSTDGPNQPQHF	TGTGCCACCAGCACGGACGGCCCCAATCAGCCCCAGCATTTT
few	TRBV5-6	NA	TRBJ2-2	CASSLGRVPTGELFF	TGTGCCAGCAGCTTGGGTAGGGTCCCCACCGGGGAGCTGTTTTTT
NA	TRBV7-2	TRBD1	TRBJ1-1	CASSLGGGDRVAFF	TGTGCCAGCAGCTTAGGCGGGGGCGACAGGGTGGCTTTCTTT
NA	TRBV12-3/TRBV12-4	TRBD1	TRBJ1-6	CASSFQGAPLHF	TGTGCCAGCAGTTTCCAGGGGGCACCCCTCCACTTT
NA	TRBV20-1	NA	TRBJ1-1	CSARVEGFGTEAFF	TGCAGTGCTAGAGTGGAGGGTTTCGGCACTGAAGCTTTCTTT